This T cell receptor (beta chain) was sequenced for a study of glioma-infiltrating T cells. TCR alpha and beta CDR3 regions were amplified from RNA using iRepertoire nested multiplex PCR. TCRdb re-called the multiplex PCR reads with MiXCR, one entry per CDR3 protein. Of fewer than 200,000 distinct CDR3 sequences listed, 32% are singletons. Broader study findings: Only very few CDR3 sequences appeared in both tissue and blood. Tissue-blood divergence was below expectation in non-neoplastic patients, above in gliomas.

The CDR3 totals 12 residues. Germline V CDR1 and CDR2: SGHVS, FNYEAQ. Note on this clonotype: As yet, its antigen is unknown. One end of the junction does not line up with germline, which may come from a read error.

The receptor's source is a human donor with low-grade glioma or glioblastoma, undergoing nonglioma brain surgery, or in good health (not recorded which). The chain recombines TRBV7-6 with TRBJ2-5; no reliable D call. The sample consisted of glioma tissue, nonneoplastic brain tissue, or PBMCs (not recorded which). The CDR3 region has the DNA TGCGCCAGCAGCCATTTTTTGGAGACCCGGTACTTC. Protein: CASSHFLETRYF.